The 21 T cell receptor beta chains below come from one sample, sequenced in a study of blood T cell repertoires in COVID-19. Produced via immunoSEQ multiplex PCR; TCRdb's table is partial and in-frame only. The profile shows about 130,000 clones, about 81% of them singletons. Material: peripheral blood. Receptor source: a woman older than 75 with acute or convalescent COVID-19.

This chain connects TRBV14 to TRBJ2-6, with D possibly matching TRBD2 (7 bases). The ends were cut back, 4 bases at V and 2 bases at J, with 15 bases in the middle. The CDR3 has 17 amino acids. Germline loops: CDR1 SGHDN, CDR2 FVKESK. CDR3 nucleotides: TGTGCCAGCAGCCCCTTAGGGGGGGCAACTGGGGCCAACGTCCTGACTTTC. Amino acid sequence: CASSPLGGATGANVLTF.

The rearrangement joins TRBV24-1 to TRBJ2-3; D is perhaps TRBD1 (5 bases). The CDR3 is made up of 16 amino acids. The V gene's germline CDR1 is KGHDR and CDR2 SFDVKD. The germline V and J ends were trimmed by 3 bases and 7 bases, with 19 bases remaining between them. The CDR3 DNA reads TGTGCCACCAGTGATCCGTGGCAGGGCAACGCAAATACGCAGTATTTT. The encoded protein is CATSDPWQGNANTQYF.

This rearrangement joins TRBV10-2 to TRBJ2-7; 9 positions match TRBD1. J lost 0 bases, V lost 6 bases, and 6 bases had no gene match. Per the germline V gene, CDR1 is WSHSY and CDR2 is SAAADI. The CDR3 covers 15 residues. Here the CDR3 reads CASRRDRESSYEQYF. The CDR3 DNA is TGCGCCAGCAGGCGGGACAGGGAAAGCTCCTACGAGCAGTACTTC.

This chain links TRBV15 with TRBJ2-1; a possible D gene is TRBD2 (6 bases). Germline assignment: CDR1 LNHNV and CDR2 YYDKDF (reference sequence). The CDR3 contains 16 residues. Trimming cost V 0 bases and J 3 bases, with 12 bases left between them. CDR3: CATSRDLARNYNEQFF. The DNA of the CDR3 is TGTGCCACCAGCAGAGATCTAGCGAGGAACTACAATGAGCAGTTCTTC.

The chain employs TRBV6-5 and TRBJ2-7; 7 positions agree with TRBD1. CDR3 length: 13 amino acids. Per germline, CDR1 MNHEY and CDR2 SVGAGI. V shed 4 bases and J 5 bases; nucleotides not matched to a gene: 5. The DNA for the CDR3 is TGTGCCAGCAGTTCCCAACAGGGGCACGAGCAGTACTTC. Encoded protein: CASSSQQGHEQYF.

In the case of this clone: Other DNA sequences within the sample encode an identical CDR3. In DNA form, the CDR3 reads TGTGCCAGCAGCCCCCGCGTAAACACTGAAGCTTTCTTT. As protein: CASSPRVNTEAFF. J is TRBJ1-1 and V is TRBV7-9, with D unresolved. The CDR3 sequence is 13 residues long. Germline assignment: CDR1 SEHNR and CDR2 FQNEAQ (reference sequence). Trimming removed 5 bases from V and 2 bases from J, with 9 bases in between.

This clone was counted only a few times. The rearrangement joins TRBV4-1 to TRBJ1-2, with 10 positions matching TRBD1. CDR3 length: 15 residues. The germline CDR1 and CDR2 sequences are MGHRA and YSYEKL. J lost 7 bases, V lost 0 bases, and 5 bases had no gene match. The CDR3 region has the DNA TGCGCCAGCAGCCAAGACCCGGGACAGGGGTTTGGCTACACCTTC. This sequence encodes CASSQDPGQGFGYTF.

The genes are TRBV7-2 and TRBJ1-2; TRBD1 might be the D (5 bases). The CDR3 length is 14 residues. Between the trimmed V and J ends, which lost 1 base and 8 bases, there was a span of 14 bases. The germline V gene encodes CDR1 SGHTA and CDR2 FQGNSA. CDR3 bases: TGTGCCAGCAGCTTAGGAATTGGGGGGACGGGCTACACCTTC. Its protein product is CASSLGIGGTGYTF.

The rearrangement joins TRBV5-1 to TRBJ2-1, with 7 bases that match TRBD2. The CDR3 is 16 residues long. Trimming at V came to 0 bases and at J to 6 bases, leaving 9 bases not matched to a gene. CDR1 is SGHRS and CDR2 is YFSETQ in the germline V gene. The chain's CDR3 is CASSLGLAGYPNEQFF. CDR3 DNA: TGCGCCAGCAGCTTGGGTTTAGCGGGCTACCCCAATGAGCAGTTCTTC.

The chain recombines TRBV7-9 with TRBJ1-2; 7 bases map to TRBD1. This CDR3 has 12 residues. Germline CDR1 and CDR2: SEHNR and FQNEAQ (reference sequence). J gave up 10 bases and V 5 bases, and 7 bases lay outside the gene matches. This CDR3 reads CASSQTGAYYTF. In DNA form, the CDR3 reads TGTGCCAGCAGCCAAACAGGGGCGTACTACACCTTC.

V gene TRBV6-4 combines with J gene TRBJ1-5; TRBD1 might be the D (6 bases). From germline, CDR1 is MRHNA and CDR2 SNTAGT. The CDR3 is 16 residues long. The V end was cut by 4 bases, the J end by 5 bases, with 18 bases between. CDR3 in amino acids: CASSVPRTGLDQPQHF. DNA for the CDR3: TGTGCCAGCAGTGTCCCCAGAACAGGGCTTGATCAGCCCCAGCATTTT.

The chain carries TRBV5-6 and TRBJ1-2; TRBD1 agrees at 9 bases. The CDR3 loop spans 16 amino acids. Germline V gene lookup returns CDR1 SGHDT and CDR2 YYEEEE. Trimming cost V 0 bases and J 7 bases; bases outside gene matches: 10. The CDR3 loop is CASSLGLGTGISGYTF. As DNA, the CDR3 is TGTGCCAGCAGCTTGGGGCTGGGGACAGGGATCTCTGGCTACACCTTC.

This sequence joins TRBV7-8 and TRBJ2-7, with D perhaps TRBD1 (6 bases). Germline V gene data show CDR1 as SGHVS and CDR2 as FQNEAQ. There are 15 residues in the CDR3. Trimming left V 5 bases short and J 1 base short, with 15 bases between. CDR3 nucleotides: TGTGCCAGCAGCCTCGAGGACAGCGGATCCTACGAGCAGTACTTC. It yields the protein CASSLEDSGSYEQYF. Supplemented by reference TRBV7-8 and TRBJ2-7, the full variable domain reads GAGVSQSPRYKVAKRGQDVALRCDPISGHVSLFWYQQALGQGPEFLTYFQNEAQLDKSGLPSDRFFAERPEGSVSTLKIQRTQQEDSAVYLCASSLEDSGSYEQYFGPGTRLTVT.

CDR3 in amino acids: CASSLRGAGNNEQFF. In DNA form, the CDR3 reads TGTGCCAGCAGCTTACGGGGAGCGGGAAACAATGAGCAGTTCTTC. The chain uses TRBV7-2 and TRBJ2-1, with 7 positions matching TRBD2. This CDR3 is 15 amino acids long. Germline CDR1 and CDR2: SGHTA and FQGNSA. The junction had 6 bases not matched to a gene; V was cut back by 2 bases and J by 5 bases.

The chain couples TRBV2 to TRBJ1-5; no definite D call. Trimming removed 10 bases from V and 0 bases from J, with 19 bases in between. From germline, CDR1 is SNHLY and CDR2 FYNNEI. The CDR3 consists of 16 residues. This CDR3 reads CATGRGPNYSNQPQHF. The DNA of the CDR3 is TGTGCCACTGGGCGAGGGCCAAATTATAGCAATCAGCCCCAGCATTTT.

The gene calls are TRBV19 and TRBJ2-4; 9 bases are a match to TRBD2. CDR3 length: 19 residues. V was pared by 8 bases and J by 0 bases, with 17 bases of the junction left unmatched. Looked up from germline, CDR1 is LNHDA and CDR2 is SQIVND (reference sequence). The CDR3 region has the DNA TGTGCCAGTGACCCCGGGACTAGCCCAAAGGTGGTAGCCAAAAACATTCAGTACTTC. This gives the protein CASDPGTSPKVVAKNIQYF.

In its sample, this clone was seen a few times. This chain uses TRBV6-5 with TRBJ1-1, with D possibly being TRBD1 (6 bases). Trimming left V 0 bases short and J 5 bases short, with 13 bases between. The germline gives CDR1 MNHEY, CDR2 SVGAGI. The CDR3 totals 15 residues. The chain's CDR3 is CASSYSGAGITEAFF. The CDR3 bases are TGTGCCAGCAGTTACTCGGGGGCCGGGATTACTGAAGCTTTCTTT.

This chain uses TRBV6-6 with TRBJ2-5, with D perhaps matching TRBD1 (6 bases). CDR1 and CDR2 from the germline V gene are MNHNY and SVGAGI (reference sequence). The V gene lost 2 bases and the J gene lost 13 bases, with 14 bases spanning the gap. The CDR3 spans 12 residues. The CDR3 is CASSYGRGFRYF. Written as DNA, the CDR3 is TGTGCCAGCAGTTACGGAAGGGGGTTTCGGTACTTC.

This chain links TRBV18 with TRBJ1-1, with 7 bases matching TRBD1. CDR1 is KGHSH, CDR2 LQKENI, per germline. With V trimmed by 2 bases and J by 6 bases, 6 bases remained unmatched. The CDR3 extends over 14 amino acids. The CDR3 is CASSPRGTESEAFF. CDR3 bases: TGTGCCAGCTCACCAAGAGGGACAGAATCTGAAGCTTTCTTT.

CDR3 sequence: CASSPGDLQPQHF. The CDR3 DNA sequence: TGTGCCAGCTCACCCGGAGACCTTCAGCCCCAGCATTTT. V and J are TRBV18 and TRBJ1-5; unclear D gene. Per the germline V gene, CDR1 is KGHSH and CDR2 is LQKENI. This CDR3 spans 13 amino acids. The germline V and J ends were trimmed by 3 bases and 6 bases, with 9 bases remaining between them.

The V call is TRBV27, the J call TRBJ2-5; unclear D gene. Trimming took off 0 bases at V and 4 bases at J, with 9 bases between the two ends. This CDR3 region has 14 residues. CDR1 is MNHEY and CDR2 is SMNVEV in the germline V gene (reference sequence). The CDR3 reads CASSLSYSGETQYF. The DNA for the CDR3 is TGTGCCAGCAGTTTATCGTACTCGGGAGAGACCCAGTACTTC.